These T cell receptor beta chains were read from a single sample in a study of blood T cell repertoires in COVID-19. The table came from immunoSEQ multiplex PCR; TCRdb's copy has only in-frame clones and leaves some out. The sample holds fewer than 110,000 clones; over 75% are singletons and the top ten take 11%. Sequenced material: peripheral blood. The receptors shown here come from a woman in her 30s with acute or convalescent COVID-19. Both conserved end residues are part of each CDR3. The order of the fields is D gene, J gene, CDR3 length, clone size, V gene, CDR3 protein, CDR3 DNA. A D gene is named only where the DNA matches it firmly. The size entry is marked missing in some rows and otherwise reads once, few, many or a size class.

>-|TRBJ2-7|15|-|TRBV3-1/TRBV3-2
CASSQDRIGAYEQYF
TGTGCCAGCAGCCAAGACCGTATCGGAGCCTACGAGCAGTACTTC
>-|TRBJ2-2|12|-|TRBV28
CASSLSAGELFF
TGTGCCAGCAGTTTATCAGCCGGGGAGCTGTTTTTT
>TRBD1|TRBJ1-5|16|-|TRBV2
CASSGPGQGTVQPQHF
TGTGCCAGCAGTGGTCCCGGACAGGGGACGGTTCAGCCCCAGCATTTT
>TRBD2|TRBJ2-7|17|-|TRBV7-9
CASSPGLAGGPSYEQYF
TGTGCCAGCAGCCCCGGACTAGCGGGGGGTCCCAGTTACGAGCAGTACTTC
>-|TRBJ2-3|17|-|TRBV6-6
CASSPQPVLRVADTQYF
TGTGCCAGCAGTCCCCAGCCGGTCCTGCGGGTCGCAGATACGCAGTATTTT
>TRBD1|TRBJ1-3|15|-|TRBV7-9
CASSSGQVVRNTIYF
TGTGCCAGCAGCTCCGGACAGGTTGTTCGGAACACCATATATTTT
>TRBD2|TRBJ2-3|16|-|TRBV5-1
CASSVGTSGRTDTQYF
TGCGCCAGCAGCGTGGGGACTAGCGGACGCACAGATACGCAGTATTTT
>-|TRBJ1-1|15|few|TRBV24-1
CATSDSTGSGTEAFF
TGTGCCACCAGTGACTCGACAGGATCGGGGACTGAAGCTTTCTTT
>-|TRBJ1-4|15|-|TRBV5-1
CASSSLAGGNEKLFF
TGCGCCAGCAGCTCCCTCGCGGGGGGAAATGAAAAACTGTTTTTT
>-|TRBJ2-7|15|-|TRBV7-9
CASSLASGVSYEQYF
TGTGCCAGCAGCTTAGCTTCAGGGGTCTCCTACGAGCAGTACTTC
>-|TRBJ2-2|15|few|TRBV7-2
CASSLRGSDAGELFF
TGTGCCAGCAGCTTAAGGGGCTCTGACGCCGGGGAGCTGTTTTTT
>-|TRBJ1-4|13|-|TRBV30
CAWSARVHEKLFF
TGTGCCTGGAGTGCCCGGGTGCACGAAAAACTGTTTTTT
>-|TRBJ2-7|18|-|TRBV3-1/TRBV3-2
CASSQPRLPGGNTYEQYF
TGTGCCAGCAGCCAACCAAGGTTGCCGGGGGGCAATACCTACGAGCAGTACTTC
>-|TRBJ2-7|13|-|TRBV12-3/TRBV12-4
CASSYTDRGEQYF
TGTGCCAGCAGTTACACAGACAGAGGCGAGCAGTACTTC
>-|TRBJ2-3|17|-|TRBV4-1
CASISRWGGRVTDTQYF
TGCGCCAGCATCTCAAGATGGGGGGGGCGGGTCACGGATACGCAGTATTTT
>TRBD1|TRBJ1-4|15|-|TRBV30
CASGQGAGTNEKLFF
TGTGCCTCGGGACAGGGGGCAGGAACTAATGAAAAACTGTTTTTT
>TRBD1|TRBJ2-7|15|once|TRBV7-6
CASSFIEGANYEQYF
TGTGCCAGCAGCTTTATAGAGGGGGCGAACTACGAGCAGTACTTC
>-|TRBJ1-4|13|-|TRBV18
CASSRSVNEKLFF
TGTGCCAGCTCACGTTCAGTCAATGAAAAACTGTTTTTT
>TRBD1|TRBJ2-3|14|-|TRBV29-1
CSFGRGLDADTQYF
TGCAGCTTCGGCAGGGGGTTGGATGCAGATACGCAGTATTTT
>-|TRBJ2-3|14|-|TRBV5-6
CASSLTGNTDTQYF
TGTGCCAGCAGCTTAACAGGGAACACAGATACGCAGTATTTT